The 18 T cell receptor beta chains given below trace back to one sample, sequenced in a study of beta chain features in type 1 diabetes. Reverse transcribing all isolated RNA meant expressed TCRB transcripts were sequenced. Measured with immunoSEQ multiplex PCR; TCRdb has only the in-frame clones, and not every one. Here the sample spans around 200,000 clones, around 13% being singletons. The sample comprised central memory CD4+ T cells from blood. Receptor source: a woman aged 18-29 years in good health.

The table lists this clone with a few counts. V and J are TRBV9 and TRBJ2-7, with 8 bases that match TRBD1. This CDR3 contains 14 residues. With V trimmed by 3 bases and J by 2 bases, 4 bases remained unmatched. Looked up from germline, CDR1 is SGDLS and CDR2 is YYNGEE. CDR3 sequence reads: CASSAPGQAYEQYF. In DNA, the CDR3 is TGTGCCAGCAGCGCACCGGGACAGGCCTACGAGCAGTACTTC.

This clone was observed a few times. The rearrangement uses TRBV7-2 and TRBJ1-1; the D gene is possibly TRBD1 (6 bases). The CDR3 runs 14 residues. From germline, CDR1 is SGHTA and CDR2 FQGNSA. Between the trimmed V and J ends, which lost 4 bases and 1 base, there was a span of 10 bases. Here the CDR3 DNA reads TGTGCCAGCAGCTGGGGACACCAGAACACTGAAGCTTTCTTT. Translating it yields CASSWGHQNTEAFF.

The chain recombines TRBV18 with TRBJ2-7; 11 nucleotides match TRBD2. Germline V gene lookup returns CDR1 KGHSH and CDR2 LQKENI. V trimming: 1 base; J trimming: 5 bases; junction bases outside the gene matches: 4. The CDR3 runs to 15 residues. The CDR3 DNA follows: TGTGCCAGCTCACCACTAGCGGGAGGGGACGACGAGCAGTACTTC. Encoded protein: CASSPLAGGDDEQYF.

This clone was seen only a few times. The gene calls are TRBV5-6 and TRBJ2-1; 10 bases are a match to TRBD2. Germline assignment: CDR1 SGHDT and CDR2 YYEEEE. The trim removed 4 bases at V and 9 bases at J, leaving 10 bases unmatched. The CDR3 totals 15 residues. The chain's CDR3 is CASSLPSGSYGEQFF. In DNA form, the CDR3 reads TGTGCCAGCAGCCTTCCTAGCGGGAGTTACGGTGAGCAGTTCTTC.

This clone was observed many times. V gene TRBV2 combines with J gene TRBJ1-1; 8 bases fit TRBD1. Germline V lookup: CDR1 SNHLY, CDR2 FYNNEI. The CDR3 spans 13 residues. The junction had 6 bases not matched to a gene; V was cut back by 7 bases and J by 5 bases. The CDR3: CASTDQGATEAFF. In nucleotides, the CDR3 is TGTGCCAGCACCGATCAGGGGGCAACTGAAGCTTTCTTT.

The V and J genes are TRBV28 and TRBJ2-7; 7 nucleotides align to TRBD1. Germline V gene sequence: CDR1 MDHEN, CDR2 SYDVKM. The CDR3 totals 15 residues. Trimming at V came to 6 bases and at J to 2 bases, leaving 10 bases not matched to a gene. The chain's CDR3 is CASRTRTGTTYEQYF. CDR3 nucleotide sequence: TGTGCCAGCAGAACCCGGACAGGAACTACCTACGAGCAGTACTTC.

Ten or more counts support this clone. This chain joins TRBV27 and TRBJ2-7; tentatively, D is TRBD1 (6 bases). The V gene's germline CDR1 is MNHEY and CDR2 SMNVEV (reference sequence). With 6 bases removed from V and 12 bases from J, the gap between germline ends came to 27 bases. The CDR3 contains 15 residues. For the CDR3, the DNA is TGTGCCAGCAGAATACATCCCGGGGCGAGAGTGGGGGCGTACTTC. Protein: CASRIHPGARVGAYF.

The chain joins TRBV28 to TRBJ1-1; no firm D call. CDR1 and CDR2 from the germline V gene are MDHEN and SYDVKM. The CDR3 covers 14 residues. The V end was cut by 7 bases, the J end by 2 bases, with 14 bases between. The CDR3 protein is CASNSPPVNTEAFF. In DNA, the CDR3 is TGTGCCAGCAATTCCCCCCCGGTAAACACTGAAGCTTTCTTT.

The CDR3 is CASSLQTGSNTGELFF. Here the CDR3 DNA reads TGTGCCAGCAGCTTACAGACAGGATCGAACACCGGGGAGCTGTTTTTT. This chain connects TRBV7-8 to TRBJ2-2, with D possibly TRBD1 on 6 matching bases. Trimming cost V 2 bases and J 0 bases, with 10 bases left between them. Germline loops: CDR1 SGHVS, CDR2 FQNEAQ. The CDR3 runs 16 residues.

The chain carries TRBV11-2 and TRBJ2-1, with TRBD2 matching over 13 bases. This CDR3 comprises 16 residues. V shed 4 bases, J shed 8 bases, and the junction held 8 bases outside the gene matches. Germline V gene data show CDR1 as SGHAT and CDR2 as FQNNGV. The chain's CDR3 is CASSSQLAGGNDEQFF. CDR3 nucleotide sequence: TGTGCCAGCAGCTCCCAACTAGCGGGAGGGAATGATGAGCAGTTCTTC.

The rearrangement links TRBV7-9 to TRBJ2-7, with TRBD2 identical over 7 bases. Germline CDR1 SEHNR, CDR2 FQNEAQ (reference sequence). CDR3 size: 14 residues. V dropped 1 base and J dropped 6; count of bases not matched to a gene: 6. The chain's CDR3 is CASSLGAGASEQYF. As DNA, the CDR3 is TGTGCCAGCAGCTTAGGGGCGGGAGCATCCGAGCAGTACTTC.

This clone was detected a few times. V is TRBV9 and J is TRBJ2-3; TRBD2 matches 10 bases. The germline CDR1 and CDR2 sequences are SGDLS and YYNGEE. Germline trimming cut 5 bases from V and 5 bases from J; bases unmatched to any gene: 11. The length of the CDR3 is 16 residues. The CDR3 nucleotides read TGTGCCAGCAGTAAGCGGGAGGGCGTCTCTCGAGATACGCAGTATTTT. It yields the protein CASSKREGVSRDTQYF.

The chain employs TRBV6-6 and TRBJ2-2, with a tentative D call TRBD1 (5 bases). Germline CDR1 and CDR2: MNHNY and SVGAGI (reference sequence). This CDR3 is built from 15 residues. The V end lost 1 base, the J end lost 3 bases, and 9 bases lay between the germline ends. The CDR3 here is CASSYLQGDTGELFF. CDR3 DNA sequence: TGTGCCAGCAGTTACTTGCAGGGCGACACCGGGGAGCTGTTTTTT.

J is TRBJ2-1 and V is TRBV18; possibly TRBD2 for D (6 bases). The CDR3 loop spans 15 amino acids. Trimming removed 3 bases from V and 3 bases from J, with 12 bases in between. The germline gives CDR1 KGHSH, CDR2 LQKENI. The CDR3 sequence is CASSPGGTNYNEQFF. CDR3 nucleotides: TGTGCCAGCTCACCGGGCGGGACCAACTACAATGAGCAGTTCTTC.

This clone came up a few times. The chain combines TRBV19 with TRBJ1-5, with TRBD1 matching over 8 bases. This CDR3 has 13 amino acids. With 7 bases clipped from V and 3 bases from J, the junction kept 2 bases outside the gene matches. Germline V gives CDR1 LNHDA, CDR2 SQIVND (reference sequence). CDR3 amino acids: CASTGQANQPQHF. CDR3 in DNA: TGTGCCAGTACGGGACAGGCCAATCAGCCCCAGCATTTT.

The table lists this clone with a few counts. The chain employs TRBV5-4 and TRBJ2-1, with 7 nucleotides matching TRBD1. The germline CDR1 and CDR2 sequences are SGHNT and YYREEE (reference sequence). V lost 3 bases and J lost 7; bases outside the gene matches: 19. The CDR3 totals 18 residues. The CDR3 DNA reads TGTGCCAGCAGCTCGGTAGGGGGCGCGACGGGACGGAGGAATGAGCAGTTCTTC. Translating gives CASSSVGGATGRRNEQFF.

This clone was counted between two and nine times. The chain links TRBV11-2 to TRBJ2-3, with 8 bases fitting TRBD2. CDR3 length equals 16 residues. The trim removed 3 bases at V and 2 bases at J, leaving 7 bases unmatched. Per germline, CDR1 SGHAT and CDR2 FQNNGV. CDR3 sequence: CASSFYGTRPTDTQYF. CDR3 nucleotide sequence: TGTGCCAGCAGCTTTTACGGGACTAGACCCACAGATACGCAGTATTTT.

Regarding this clone: One end of the junction does not line up with germline, which may come from a read error. The chain joins TRBV30 to TRBJ2-3, with TRBD2 matching 9 bases. This CDR3 has 15 residues. Looked up from germline, CDR1 is GTSNPN and CDR2 is SVGIG (reference sequence). The CDR3 region is CAWRVAGGPPDTQYF. DNA of the CDR3: TGTGCCTGGCGTGTGGCGGGAGGGCCCCCAGATACGCAGTATTTT.